The 14 T cell receptor beta chains below all came from one sample that was sequenced in a study of TIL therapy for anti-PD-1-resistant metastatic lung cancer. The sample's time point: pre-treatment sample, taken before nivolumab and TIL therapy. This was the immunoSEQ v3 assay. Produced via immunoSEQ multiplex PCR; TCRdb's table is partial and in-frame only. Here the sample spans approximately 50,000 clones, 70% to 80% being singletons. The material sequenced was blood, taken at baseline. Source of these receptors: a man in his 70s with non-small cell lung cancer.

V and J are TRBV6-5 and TRBJ1-3, with TRBD1 matching over 7 bases. Per germline, CDR1 MNHEY and CDR2 SVGAGI. The CDR3 runs to 15 residues. V dropped 6 bases and J dropped 3; count of bases not matched to a gene: 8. The chain's CDR3 is CASRRVQGVGNTIYF. The CDR3 DNA is TGTGCCAGCAGAAGAGTCCAGGGGGTTGGAAACACCATATATTTT.

The rearrangement links TRBV21-1 to TRBJ2-2; the D call in the table, TRBD1, was not verified against the DNA. TRBV21-1 corresponds to a pseudogene. The CDR3 length is 17 residues. The CDR3 loop is CASSRPRGTGKSGELFF. The CDR3 nucleotides read TGTGCCAGCAGCAGGCCTCGGGGGACAGGGAAGAGCGGGGAGCTGTTTTTT.

The chain is built from TRBV7-9 and TRBJ2-2, with D hard to call. Germline V gene lookup returns CDR1 SEHNR and CDR2 FQNEAQ (reference sequence). The V and J ends lost 1 base and 6 bases respectively, with 15 bases between them. The CDR3 covers 16 residues. The CDR3 loop is CASSLGASFSPGELFF. CDR3 DNA: TGTGCCAGCAGCTTAGGTGCGTCCTTCTCACCCGGGGAGCTGTTTTTT.

The table lists this clone with many counts. The rearrangement uses TRBV28 and TRBJ2-7; the D is unclear. Trimming took 6 bases from V and 6 from J, leaving 9 bases between them. The germline V gene encodes CDR1 MDHEN and CDR2 SYDVKM. The CDR3 spans 11 residues. CDR3 sequence reads: CASRGTFEQYF. The CDR3 bases are TGTGCCAGCAGGGGCACCTTCGAGCAGTACTTC. The full variable domain, completed using reference TRBV28 and TRBJ2-7, is DVKVTQSSRYLVKRTGEKVFLECVQDMDHENMFWYRQDPGLGLRLIYFSYDVKMKEKGDIPEGYSVSREKKERFSLILESASTNQTSMYLCASRGTFEQYFGPGTRLTVT.

This clone was recorded a few times. The chain uses TRBV27 and TRBJ2-1; D possibly matches TRBD1 or TRBD2 (6 bases each). V gave up 1 base and J gave up 5 bases, with 15 bases separating them. CDR3 size: 16 residues. The germline gives CDR1 MNHEY, CDR2 SMNVEV (reference sequence). The CDR3 is CASSLLFRGQDNEQFF. CDR3 sequence (DNA): TGTGCCAGCAGTTTATTATTCCGGGGGCAGGACAATGAGCAGTTCTTC.

The V and J genes are TRBV7-2 and TRBJ2-7; D call uncertain. The length of the CDR3 is 13 residues. Germline CDR1 SGHTA, CDR2 FQGNSA. The V end lost 3 bases, the J end lost 1 base, and 7 bases lay between the germline ends. The CDR3 is CASSFSQSYEQYF. The DNA of the CDR3 is TGTGCCAGCAGCTTCTCGCAATCCTACGAGCAGTACTTC.

This chain links TRBV6-6 with TRBJ2-2; D not certain. This CDR3 is 12 amino acids long. Germline values: CDR1 MNHNY, CDR2 SVGAGI (reference sequence). Trimming pared 8 bases from V and 2 bases from J, leaving 6 bases between. Here the CDR3 DNA reads TGTGCCAGCTGGGGTAACACCGGGGAGCTGTTTTTT. As protein: CASWGNTGELFF.

The chain joins TRBV11-2 to TRBJ2-6; D is possibly TRBD2 (5 bases). Trimming shortened V by 2 bases and J by 1 base, and 6 bases separated the two germline ends. In germline, CDR1 is SGHAT, CDR2 FQNNGV. This CDR3 spans 15 amino acids. CDR3: CASSLPGSGANVLTF. The CDR3 DNA is TGTGCCAGCAGCTTACCGGGGTCTGGGGCCAACGTCCTGACTTTC.

J is TRBJ2-1 and V is TRBV5-4; no definite D call. CDR1 and CDR2 from the germline V gene are SGHNT and YYREEE (reference sequence). V was shortened by 0 bases and J by 1 base, with 8 bases between the two germline ends. The CDR3 spans 15 residues. As DNA, the CDR3 is TGTGCCAGCAGCTTGGTGTCTGCTTCCTACAATGAGCAGTTCTTC. It translates to CASSLVSASYNEQFF.

V is TRBV4-2 and J is TRBJ2-3; TRBD2 matches at 8 bases. Germline assignment: CDR1 LGHNA and CDR2 YNFKEQ. V was clipped by 4 bases and J by 0 bases; unmatched bases: 6. The CDR3 extends over 16 amino acids. The CDR3 is CASSPLGLESTDTQYF. As DNA, the CDR3 is TGTGCCAGCAGCCCCCTGGGACTAGAGAGCACAGATACGCAGTATTTT.

The CDR3 loop reads CASSLVVTGGAETQYF. The DNA of the CDR3 is TGTGCCAGCAGCTTAGTCGTCACAGGGGGTGCGGAGACCCAGTACTTC. The rearrangement joins TRBV7-6 to TRBJ2-5, with 8 bases matching TRBD1. Germline values: CDR1 SGHVS, CDR2 FNYEAQ. This CDR3 comprises 16 residues. The V gene end was trimmed by 1 base and the J gene end by 5 bases; junction bases not matched to a gene: 9.

V is TRBV5-1 and J is TRBJ1-1; D may be TRBD1 (6 bases). The CDR3 spans 14 residues. V was cut by 0 bases and J by 6 bases, with 12 bases left in between. Germline V gives CDR1 SGHRS, CDR2 YFSETQ. The CDR3: CASSLGDTQPEAFF. CDR3 nucleotides: TGCGCCAGCAGCTTGGGGGACACCCAACCTGAAGCTTTCTTT.

The V gene is TRBV28, the J gene TRBJ1-2; perhaps TRBD1 as D (6 bases). The CDR3 length is 13 residues. The V and J ends lost 5 bases and 8 bases respectively, with 15 bases between them. Germline values: CDR1 MDHEN, CDR2 SYDVKM. For the CDR3, the DNA is TGTGCCAGCAGTCCAGGACAGTCCTTGGGCTACACCTTC. It specifies CASSPGQSLGYTF.

This chain joins TRBV6-1 and TRBJ2-3, with 8 bases fitting TRBD2. There are 16 residues in the CDR3. V lost 2 bases and J lost 2; bases outside the gene matches: 6. The germline V gene encodes CDR1 MNHNS and CDR2 SASEGT. The CDR3 protein is CASSEQLAALTDTQYF. The DNA for the CDR3 is TGTGCCAGCAGTGAACAACTAGCGGCCCTCACAGATACGCAGTATTTT.